Below are 11 T cell receptor beta chains sequenced from a single sample in a study of CD8 T cells in Susac syndrome. Reverse transcription of roughly 0.5 to 1 ug RNA was performed with random hexamers. TCRdb re-derived calls from the immunoSEQ multiplex PCR reads in MiXCR, one entry per CDR3 protein. The table includes under 90,000 distinct CDR3 sequences, 95% detected once. Sequencing input: CD8+ T cells from PBMCs. These receptors were collected from a human donor with Susac syndrome.

This clonotype occurred once. J is TRBJ1-4 and V is TRBV7-6, with unresolved D. CDR3 length equals 14 residues. CDR1 and CDR2 from the germline V gene are SGHVS and FNYEAQ. The V gene lost 2 bases and the J gene lost 0 bases, with 4 bases spanning the gap. The CDR3 coding sequence is TGTGCCAGCAGCTTATTAGCAACTAATGAAAAACTGTTTTTT. Translating gives CASSLLATNEKLFF. Using reference TRBV7-6 and TRBJ1-4 for the parts outside the CDR3, the full variable domain is GAGVSQSPRYKVTKRGQDVALRCDPISGHVSLYWYRQALGQGPEFLTYFNYEAQQDKSGLPNDRFSAERPEGSISTLTIQRTEQRDSAMYRCASSLLATNEKLFFGSGTQLSVL.

The rearrangement uses TRBV18 and TRBJ2-1; D is perhaps TRBD1 or TRBD2 (5 bases each). The V end lost 6 bases, the J end lost 1 base, and 13 bases lay between the germline ends. The length of the CDR3 is 15 residues. From germline, CDR1 is KGHSH and CDR2 LQKENI. The CDR3 DNA reads as TGTGCCAGCTCTCGTCGAGAGGGGTCCTACAATGAGCAGTTCTTC. Protein sequence: CASSRREGSYNEQFF.

This chain connects TRBV28 to TRBJ2-2; D is unclear. Per the germline V gene, CDR1 is MDHEN and CDR2 is SYDVKM. Trimming stripped 2 bases from V and 1 base from J, with 8 bases between. This CDR3 has 15 residues. CDR3 loop: CASSLSVRNTGELFF. Here the CDR3 DNA reads TGTGCCAGCAGTTTAAGTGTCAGGAACACCGGGGAGCTGTTTTTT.

The chain has TRBV28 and TRBJ2-5; D is unclear. V was shortened by 8 bases and J by 7 bases, with 11 bases between the two germline ends. CDR3 length: 11 residues. Looked up from germline, CDR1 is MDHEN and CDR2 is SYDVKM. The CDR3 nucleotides are TGTGCCAGCTCAGGTGGATGGACCCAGTACTTC. Residues: CASSGGWTQYF.

This chain links TRBV29-1 with TRBJ2-2, with no clear D. The CDR3 consists of 17 residues. From germline, CDR1 is SQVTM and CDR2 ANQGSEA. V lost 1 base and J 1 base, leaving 16 bases between the germline ends. CDR3 sequence reads: CSVEVFPGGENTGELFF. For the CDR3, the DNA is TGCAGCGTTGAAGTTTTCCCAGGTGGGGAGAACACCGGGGAGCTGTTTTTT.

This clonotype was seen more than once but under ten times. The chain recombines TRBV12-3 or TRBV12-4 with TRBJ2-3, with D unresolved. The CDR3 has 13 amino acids. V dropped 3 bases and J dropped 3 bases, with 7 bases sitting between them. The CDR3 DNA reads TGTGCCAGCAGTTTGTGGTCTACAGATACGCAGTATTTT. Its protein is CASSLWSTDTQYF.

In this sample, this clonotype turned up once. J is TRBJ2-7 and V is TRBV5-4; a possible D gene is TRBD1 (6 bases). This CDR3 region has 13 residues. Trimming took 4 bases from V and 3 from J, leaving 11 bases between them. The germline V gene encodes CDR1 SGHNT and CDR2 YYREEE (reference sequence). CDR3 coding DNA: TGTGCCAGCAGCCTCCGACAGGACTACGAGCAGTACTTC. Its protein product is CASSLRQDYEQYF. Together with reference TRBV5-4 and TRBJ2-7, the CDR3 gives the full variable domain: ETGVTQSPTHLIKTRGQQVTLRCSSQSGHNTVSWYQQALGQGPQFIFQYYREEENGRGNFPPRFSGLQFPNYSSELNVNALELDDSALYLCASSLRQDYEQYFGPGTRLTVT.

This chain links TRBV20-1 with TRBJ1-1, with 8 nucleotides matching TRBD1. V gave up 0 bases and J gave up 1 base; unmatched junction bases: 4. Per the germline V gene, CDR1 is DFQATT and CDR2 is SNEGSKA (reference sequence). This CDR3 has 15 residues. This CDR3 is CSARDLDRANTEAFF. As DNA, the CDR3 is TGCAGTGCTAGAGATCTGGACAGGGCGAACACTGAAGCTTTCTTT.

The chain carries TRBV19 and TRBJ2-2, with 13 bases identical to TRBD2. Germline lookup yields CDR1 LNHDA and CDR2 SQIVND (reference sequence). Losses at the gene ends were 6 bases for V and 5 bases for J; bases not matched to a gene: 3. CDR3 length equals 15 residues. The CDR3 coding sequence is TGTGCCAGTAGCGGACTAGCGGGAGATACCGGGGAGCTGTTTTTT. It translates to CASSGLAGDTGELFF.

This clonotype has only one observation. The rearrangement joins TRBV19 to TRBJ2-1, with D maybe TRBD2 (5 bases). The germline V gene has CDR1 LNHDA and CDR2 SQIVND (reference sequence). V was shortened by 8 bases and J by 9 bases, with 11 bases between the two germline ends. CDR3 length: 11 amino acids. CDR3 protein: CASVGVGEQFF. For the CDR3, the DNA is TGTGCCAGTGTCGGGGTGGGTGAGCAGTTCTTC.

The CDR3 spells CSARDRSKETQYF. The DNA for the CDR3 is TGCAGTGCTAGAGATAGGTCAAAAGAGACCCAGTACTTC. The V gene is TRBV20-1, the J gene TRBJ2-5; D is unclear. The ends were cut back, 0 bases at V and 3 bases at J, with 8 bases in the middle. Looked up from germline, CDR1 is DFQATT and CDR2 is SNEGSKA (reference sequence). The CDR3 totals 13 residues.